This T cell receptor beta chain comes out of a study of response to subunit inactivated influenza vaccine. Study-wide results and caveats: Authors suggested each seasonal flu vaccination may recruit only limited numbers of new T cells.

TCRdb reprocessed the RT-PCR reads with MiXCR, giving one entry per CDR3 protein. Among about 300,000 distinct CDR3 sequences listed, roughly a fifth were seen once. The V and J ends lost 6 bases and 0 bases respectively, with 16 bases between them. From germline, CDR1 is MNHEY and CDR2 SVGEGT. The CDR3 is made up of 16 amino acids. A note on this clonotype: Its antigen is unidentified.

This receptor was identified in a man aged 50 to 69 who received an inactivated influenza vaccine. The source material was PBMCs from blood, sampled approximately 22 months after vaccination. J is TRBJ2-3 and V is TRBV6-2 or TRBV6-3; D tentatively reads TRBD1 or TRBD2 (5 bases each). In nucleotides, the CDR3 is TGTGCCAGCAGCCGGGGACGGCAAAAAAGCACAGATACGCAGTATTTT. It translates to CASSRGRQKSTDTQYF.